Following are 28 T cell receptor beta chains from one sample sequenced in a study of preoperative IRX-2 immunotherapy in early breast cancer. Treatment indicated: preoperative locoregional IRX-2 cytokine immunotherapy. Assay used: immunoSEQ multiplex PCR; TCRdb lists only in-frame clones, some missing. The sample holds fewer than 25,000 clones, around four fifths seen once. The sample was lymph node tissue, taken after IRX-2 immunotherapy. The receptors were sampled from a human donor with breast cancer.

The genes are TRBV18 and TRBJ2-7, with a weak D call TRBD1 (5 bases). The V gene lost 8 bases and the J gene lost 2 bases, with 10 bases spanning the gap. The CDR3 has 12 residues. The V gene's germline CDR1 is KGHSH and CDR2 LQKENI. For the CDR3, the DNA is TGTGCCAGCGGACAAACAACCTACGAGCAGTACTTC. This codes for CASGQTTYEQYF.

The V call is TRBV28, the J call TRBJ1-3; TRBD1 is a possible D gene (5 bases). From germline, CDR1 is MDHEN and CDR2 SYDVKM. V shed 6 bases and J shed 1 base, with 13 bases lying between them. The CDR3 runs to 15 residues. In DNA, the CDR3 is TGTGCCAGCAGAGCGGGGGGTAATTCTGGAAACACCATATATTTT. Its protein product is CASRAGGNSGNTIYF.

The chain links TRBV6-8 to TRBJ1-6; tentatively, D is TRBD1 (6 bases). The CDR3 is 14 residues long. CDR1 and CDR2 from the germline V gene are MNHGY and SAAAGT. V was pared by 5 bases and J by 7 bases, with 12 bases between. This chain's CDR3 is CASSVDRFNSPLHF. The CDR3 DNA follows: TGTGCCAGCAGTGTTGACAGGTTCAATTCACCCCTCCACTTT.

The CDR3 region is CASSPGTGTHSPLHF. As DNA, the CDR3 is TGTGCCAGCAGCCCGGGAACAGGTACTCATTCACCCCTCCACTTT. The gene calls are TRBV11-3 and TRBJ1-6; maybe TRBD1 (5 bases). This CDR3 comprises 15 residues. Germline CDR1 reads SGHNT; CDR2 reads YENEEA. V dropped 5 bases and J dropped 8 bases, with 16 bases sitting between them.

This chain joins TRBV18 and TRBJ1-1, with 11 bases lining up with TRBD1. V shed 2 bases and J 5 bases; nucleotides not matched to a gene: 4. Germline CDR1 reads KGHSH; CDR2 reads LQKENI. CDR3 length: 15 amino acids. CDR3 coding DNA: TGTGCCAGCTCACCAGGACAGGGGGCGCGGACTGAAGCTTTCTTT. Translation gives CASSPGQGARTEAFF.

The J gene is TRBJ1-1, the V gene TRBV19, with 9 bases identical to TRBD1. This CDR3 contains 14 residues. Germline V CDR1 and CDR2: LNHDA, SQIVND (reference sequence). Trimming removed 4 bases from V and 6 bases from J; junction bases left unmatched: 6. In DNA form, the CDR3 reads TGTGCCAGTAGTAAGGACAGGGGAGCGGCTGAAGCTTTCTTT. This translates into CASSKDRGAAEAFF.

This chain uses TRBV29-1 with TRBJ2-1, with 13 bases aligning to TRBD2. The CDR3 sequence is 14 residues long. The junction had 7 bases not matched to a gene; V was cut back by 7 bases and J by 7 bases. The germline V gene has CDR1 SQVTM and CDR2 ANQGSEA. The CDR3 loop reads CSAQETSGGNEQFF. As DNA, the CDR3 is TGCAGCGCCCAGGAGACTAGCGGGGGGAATGAGCAGTTCTTC.

This clone came up a few times. This chain joins TRBV6-8 and TRBJ1-4, with 7 bases aligning to TRBD1. This CDR3 region has 12 residues. V lost 6 bases and J lost 6; bases outside the gene matches: 1. In germline, CDR1 is MNHGY, CDR2 SAAAGT. DNA of the CDR3: TGTGCCAGCAGGACAGGGTATGAAAAACTGTTTTTT. This codes for CASRTGYEKLFF.

The CDR3 sequence is CASSLWAGREPQHF. CDR3 nucleotide sequence: TGTGCCAGCAGTTTATGGGCAGGGAGGGAGCCCCAGCATTTT. The chain couples TRBV28 to TRBJ1-5, with a possible D match to TRBD1 (5 bases). The germline gives CDR1 MDHEN, CDR2 SYDVKM. Trimming shortened V by 0 bases and J by 8 bases, and 11 bases separated the two germline ends. This CDR3 is 14 amino acids long.

The chain links TRBV30 to TRBJ1-5; D not certain. Trimming removed 3 bases from V and 0 bases from J, with 9 bases in between. CDR1 and CDR2 (germline): GTSNPN, SVGIG (reference sequence). The CDR3 is 14 amino acids. The CDR3 DNA reads as TGTGCCTGGAGAACAGCGAATAGCAATCAGCCCCAGCATTTT. Its protein product is CAWRTANSNQPQHF. Complete variable domain (other parts from reference TRBV30 and TRBJ1-5): SQTIHQWPATLVQPVGSPLSLECTVEGTSNPNLYWYRQAAGRGLQLLFYSVGIGQISSEVPQNLSASRPQDRQFILSSKKLLLSDSGFYLCAWRTANSNQPQHFGDGTRLSIL.

This chain joins TRBV7-7 and TRBJ1-5, with 9 nucleotides matching TRBD1. CDR3 length: 19 residues. Germline V gives CDR1 SSHAT, CDR2 FNYEAQ (reference sequence). V dropped 3 bases and J dropped 2; count of bases not matched to a gene: 14. CDR3 sequence reads: CASSFQTGTGRRGNQPQHF. The CDR3 coding sequence is TGTGCCAGCAGCTTTCAAACCGGGACAGGGCGACGGGGCAATCAGCCCCAGCATTTT.

The gene calls are TRBV9 and TRBJ2-7; TRBD1 agrees at 7 bases. Germline-derived CDR1 and CDR2 are SGDLS and YYNGEE. J gave up 5 bases and V 3 bases, and 11 bases lay outside the gene matches. The CDR3 totals 15 residues. CDR3 nucleotide sequence: TGTGCCAGCAGCGGAGGGCCTCAGGGGGACAACGAGCAGTACTTC. Amino acids: CASSGGPQGDNEQYF. The full variable domain, completed using reference TRBV9 and TRBJ2-7, is DSGVTQTPKHLITATGQRVTLRCSPRSGDLSVYWYQQSLDQGLQFLIQYYNGEERAKGNILERFSAQQFPDLHSELNLSSLELGDSALYFCASSGGPQGDNEQYFGPGTRLTVT.

The gene calls are TRBV6-8 and TRBJ1-5; TRBD1 matches 7 bases. Germline loops: CDR1 MNHGY, CDR2 SAAAGT. After removal of 2 bases from V and 0 bases from J, the junction contained 7 bases not matched to a gene. The CDR3 extends over 17 amino acids. As DNA, the CDR3 is TGTGCCAGCAGTTACCTGACAGGGTTCAGTAGCAATCAGCCCCAGCATTTT. It codes for CASSYLTGFSSNQPQHF.

This chain joins TRBV5-1 and TRBJ2-2; tentatively, D is TRBD2 (6 bases). V was clipped by 4 bases and J by 4 bases, with 14 bases between them. CDR3 length equals 15 residues. The germline gives CDR1 SGHRS, CDR2 YFSETQ. DNA for the CDR3: TGCGCCAGCAGCGTGGGACTCGGGCTCACCGGGGAGCTGTTTTTT. Protein: CASSVGLGLTGELFF.

The chain employs TRBV11-3 and TRBJ1-1; 7 nucleotides align to TRBD1. The CDR3 is 14 amino acids. CDR1 is SGHNT, CDR2 YENEEA, per germline. Trimming at V came to 7 bases and at J to 1 base, leaving 6 bases not matched to a gene. CDR3 sequence (DNA): TGTGCCAGCATCCCGACAGGGCGGAACACTGAAGCTTTCTTT. This codes for CASIPTGRNTEAFF. Combining the CDR3 with reference TRBV11-3 and TRBJ1-1 gives the whole variable domain EAGVVQSPRYKIIEKKQPVAFWCNPISGHNTLYWYLQNLGQGPELLIRYENEEAVDDSQLPKDRFSAERLKGVDSTLKIQPAELGDSAVYLCASIPTGRNTEAFFGQGTRLTVV.

The gene calls are TRBV28 and TRBJ2-2, with TRBD2 matching over 8 bases. The V gene end was trimmed by 9 bases and the J gene end by 3 bases; junction bases not matched to a gene: 9. The CDR3 extends over 15 amino acids. Per the germline V gene, CDR1 is MDHEN and CDR2 is SYDVKM. As DNA, the CDR3 is TGTGCCAGTAAAGTGGGGACTAGTGACACCGGGGAGCTGTTTTTT. As protein: CASKVGTSDTGELFF.

This rearrangement joins TRBV28 to TRBJ1-5; the D is unclear. The CDR3 is made up of 13 amino acids. The ends were cut back, 6 bases at V and 0 bases at J, with 6 bases in the middle. Per the germline V gene, CDR1 is MDHEN and CDR2 is SYDVKM. The CDR3 sequence: CASRPPSNQPQHF. The CDR3 DNA reads TGTGCCAGCAGGCCGCCTAGCAATCAGCCCCAGCATTTT.

This chain uses TRBV11-3 with TRBJ1-2, with a weak D call TRBD1 (5 bases). The germline V gene encodes CDR1 SGHNT and CDR2 YENEEA. CDR3 size: 14 residues. The V and J ends lost 5 bases and 0 bases respectively, with 10 bases between them. CDR3: CASSASGPNYGYTF. The CDR3, as DNA: TGTGCCAGCAGCGCATCAGGGCCTAACTATGGCTACACCTTC.

The chain combines TRBV6-8 with TRBJ2-1; 9 bases fit TRBD1. Per germline, CDR1 MNHGY and CDR2 SAAAGT. This CDR3 is built from 15 residues. Trimming took 5 bases from V and 4 from J; bases not matched to a gene: 6. The CDR3: CASSVDRGYYNEQFF. Here the CDR3 DNA reads TGTGCCAGCAGTGTGGACAGGGGCTATTACAATGAGCAGTTCTTC.

This sequence joins TRBV30 and TRBJ1-4; D ambiguous. The CDR3 has 11 residues. V gave up 2 bases and J gave up 7 bases, with 5 bases separating them. Germline lookup yields CDR1 GTSNPN and CDR2 SVGIG (reference sequence). The CDR3 is CAWSNSEKLFF. In DNA, the CDR3 is TGTGCCTGGAGTAACAGTGAAAAACTGTTTTTT.

The rearrangement uses TRBV29-1 and TRBJ1-1; D may be TRBD1 (5 bases). Germline assignment: CDR1 SQVTM and CDR2 ANQGSEA. V was cut by 4 bases and J by 3 bases, with 12 bases left in between. The CDR3 is 13 amino acids. The CDR3 coding sequence is TGCAGCGTTGGGGCAGGGTTGGACACTGAAGCTTTCTTT. Residues: CSVGAGLDTEAFF.

This chain uses TRBV19 with TRBJ1-2; D perhaps matches TRBD1 (6 bases). Germline CDR1 and CDR2: LNHDA and SQIVND (reference sequence). Trimming cost V 1 base and J 2 bases, with 11 bases left between them. This CDR3 is 15 amino acids long. DNA for the CDR3: TGTGCCAGTAGTATAGCGGGGGGCACCAACTATGGCTACACCTTC. Protein sequence: CASSIAGGTNYGYTF.

The J gene is TRBJ2-7, the V gene TRBV11-3; the match to TRBD1 covers 7 bases. This CDR3 region has 14 residues. Per the germline V gene, CDR1 is SGHNT and CDR2 is YENEEA. V trimming: 3 bases; J trimming: 0 bases; junction bases outside the gene matches: 2. CDR3 region: CASSLTGTSYEQYF. The CDR3 DNA is TGTGCCAGCAGCTTGACAGGGACCTCCTACGAGCAGTACTTC.

Only a few counts were recorded for this clone. The chain has TRBV14 and TRBJ1-4, with D perhaps matching TRBD1 (5 bases). The CDR3 extends over 15 amino acids. Germline loops: CDR1 SGHDN, CDR2 FVKESK. The ends were cut back, 0 bases at V and 10 bases at J, with 15 bases in the middle. This CDR3 reads CASSQEIGRVGKLFF. CDR3 DNA sequence: TGTGCCAGCAGCCAAGAAATTGGCAGGGTTGGAAAACTGTTTTTT.

V is TRBV29-1 and J is TRBJ1-4, with unresolved D. Germline CDR1 and CDR2: SQVTM and ANQGSEA. This CDR3 contains 13 residues. The V end lost 4 bases, the J end lost 0 bases, and 6 bases lay between the germline ends. CDR3 protein: CSVAGSTNEKLFF. The CDR3, as DNA: TGCAGCGTTGCAGGATCAACTAATGAAAAACTGTTTTTT.

This clone has more than one count but fewer than ten. The chain carries TRBV18 and TRBJ1-6; D perhaps matches TRBD1 (5 bases). Germline CDR1 reads KGHSH; CDR2 reads LQKENI. V shed 2 bases and J shed 5 bases, with 10 bases lying between them. This CDR3 is 15 amino acids long. CDR3 sequence reads: CASSPGGLDNSPLHF. As DNA, the CDR3 is TGTGCCAGCTCACCAGGGGGTCTGGATAATTCACCCCTCCACTTT.

The genes are TRBV6-8 and TRBJ2-2; TRBD2 aligns across 10 bases. The CDR3 is 17 amino acids. The V and J ends lost 7 bases and 5 bases, in that order; junction bases with no gene match: 13. CDR1 is MNHGY, CDR2 SAAAGT, per germline. Here the CDR3 DNA reads TGTGCCAGCAAACAACCGCCGGGGACTAGCGTTACCGGGGAGCTGTTTTTT. Protein: CASKQPPGTSVTGELFF.

This clone was recorded a few times. This chain uses TRBV7-1 with TRBJ2-1; TRBD1 is a possible D gene (5 bases). TRBV7-1 qualifies as an ORF whose function is uncertain. Trimming took 4 bases from V and 4 from J, leaving 14 bases between them. CDR3 size: 15 residues. CDR3 nucleotide sequence: TGTGCCAGCAGCTTGGTCCCAGGGCGGTACAATGAGCAGTTCTTC. As protein: CASSLVPGRYNEQFF.